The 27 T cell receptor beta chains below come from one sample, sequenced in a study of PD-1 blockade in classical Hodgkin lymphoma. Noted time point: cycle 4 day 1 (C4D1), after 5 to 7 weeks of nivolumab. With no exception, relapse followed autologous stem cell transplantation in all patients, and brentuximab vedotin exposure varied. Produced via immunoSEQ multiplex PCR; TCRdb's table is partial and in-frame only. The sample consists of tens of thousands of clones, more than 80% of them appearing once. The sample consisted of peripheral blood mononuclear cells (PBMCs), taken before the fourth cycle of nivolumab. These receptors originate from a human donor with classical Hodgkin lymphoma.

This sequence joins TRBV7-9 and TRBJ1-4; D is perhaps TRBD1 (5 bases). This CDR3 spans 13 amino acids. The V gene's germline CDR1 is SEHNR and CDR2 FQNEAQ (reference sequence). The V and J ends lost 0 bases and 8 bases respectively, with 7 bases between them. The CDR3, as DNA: TGTGCCAGCAGCTTAGCGGGGGTGGAAAAACTGTTTTTT. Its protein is CASSLAGVEKLFF.

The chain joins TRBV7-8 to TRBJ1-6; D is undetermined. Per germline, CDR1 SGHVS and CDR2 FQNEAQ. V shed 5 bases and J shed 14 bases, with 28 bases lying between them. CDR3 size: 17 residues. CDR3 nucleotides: TGTGCCAGCAGCGTAAAGTACGGACGGGAGGGATTTCTTTCCCTCCACTTT. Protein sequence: CASSVKYGREGFLSLHF.

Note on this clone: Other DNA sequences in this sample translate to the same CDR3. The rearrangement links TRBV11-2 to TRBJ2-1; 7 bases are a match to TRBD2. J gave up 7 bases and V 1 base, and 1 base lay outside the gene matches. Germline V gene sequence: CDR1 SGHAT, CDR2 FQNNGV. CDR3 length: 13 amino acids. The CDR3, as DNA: TGTGCCAGCAGCTTAGGACTAGCTAATGAGCAGTTCTTC. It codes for CASSLGLANEQFF.

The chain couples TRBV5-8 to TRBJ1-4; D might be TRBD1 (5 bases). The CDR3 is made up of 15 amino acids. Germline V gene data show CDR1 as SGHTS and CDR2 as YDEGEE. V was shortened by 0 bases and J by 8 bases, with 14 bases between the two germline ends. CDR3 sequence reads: CASSLGSGRVEKLFF. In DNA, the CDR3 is TGTGCCAGCAGCTTGGGAAGCGGCAGGGTGGAAAAACTGTTTTTT.

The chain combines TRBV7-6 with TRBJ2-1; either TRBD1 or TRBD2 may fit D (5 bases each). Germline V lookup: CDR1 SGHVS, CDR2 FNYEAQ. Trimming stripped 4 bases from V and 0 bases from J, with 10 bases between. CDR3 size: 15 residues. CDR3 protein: CASSWGWSSYNEQFF. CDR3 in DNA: TGTGCCAGCAGCTGGGGGTGGAGCTCCTACAATGAGCAGTTCTTC.

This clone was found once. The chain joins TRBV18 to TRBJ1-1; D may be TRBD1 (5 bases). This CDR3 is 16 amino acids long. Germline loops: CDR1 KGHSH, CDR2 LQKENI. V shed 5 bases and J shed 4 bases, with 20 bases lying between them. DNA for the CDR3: TGTGCCAGCTCATCGATCAGGGCCTTGGGGGGCACTGAAGCTTTCTTT. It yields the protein CASSSIRALGGTEAFF.

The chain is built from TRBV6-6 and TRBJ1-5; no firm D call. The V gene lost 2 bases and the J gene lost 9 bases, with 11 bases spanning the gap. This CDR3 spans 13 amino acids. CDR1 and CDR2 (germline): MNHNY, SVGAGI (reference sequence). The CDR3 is CASSYERLWPQHF. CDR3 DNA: TGTGCCAGCAGTTACGAGAGGTTGTGGCCCCAGCATTTT.

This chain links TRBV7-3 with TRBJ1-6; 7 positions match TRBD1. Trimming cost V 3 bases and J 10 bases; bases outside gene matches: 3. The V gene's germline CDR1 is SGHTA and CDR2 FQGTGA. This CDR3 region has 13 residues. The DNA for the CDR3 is TGTGCCAGCAGCTTGCAGGGGGACTCACCCCTCCACTTT. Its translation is CASSLQGDSPLHF.

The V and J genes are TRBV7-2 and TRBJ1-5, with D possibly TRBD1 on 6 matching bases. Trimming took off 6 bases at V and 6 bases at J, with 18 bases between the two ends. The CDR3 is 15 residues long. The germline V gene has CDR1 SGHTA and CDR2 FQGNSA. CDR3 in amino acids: CASSSSGQAIQPQHF. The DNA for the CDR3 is TGTGCCAGCAGTTCCTCGGGACAAGCGATTCAGCCCCAGCATTTT.

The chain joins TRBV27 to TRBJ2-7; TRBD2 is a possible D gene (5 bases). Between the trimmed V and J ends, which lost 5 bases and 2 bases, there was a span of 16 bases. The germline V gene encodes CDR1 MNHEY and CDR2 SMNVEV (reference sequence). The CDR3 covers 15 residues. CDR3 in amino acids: CASSTTGLNTYEQYF. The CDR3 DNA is TGTGCCAGCAGTACAACCGGACTCAATACCTACGAGCAGTACTTC.

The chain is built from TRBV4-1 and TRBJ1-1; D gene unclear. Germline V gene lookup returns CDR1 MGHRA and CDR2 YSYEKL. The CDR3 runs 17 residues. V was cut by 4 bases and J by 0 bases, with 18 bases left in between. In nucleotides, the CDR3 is TGCGCCAGCAGCCGCACCAACGGCTTGGGGATGAACACTGAAGCTTTCTTT. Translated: CASSRTNGLGMNTEAFF.

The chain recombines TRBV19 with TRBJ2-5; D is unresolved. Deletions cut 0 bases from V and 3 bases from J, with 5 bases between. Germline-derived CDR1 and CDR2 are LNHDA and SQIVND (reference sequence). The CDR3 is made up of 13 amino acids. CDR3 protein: CASSIDWKETQYF. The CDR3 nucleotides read TGTGCCAGTAGTATAGACTGGAAAGAGACCCAGTACTTC.

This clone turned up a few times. The DNA for the CDR3 is TGTGCCAGCAGCTTAGGGCGGAGCAATAATTCACCCCTCCACTTT. It yields the protein CASSLGRSNNSPLHF. The chain links TRBV7-2 to TRBJ1-6; D gene unclear. Germline V CDR1 and CDR2: SGHTA, FQGNSA. The CDR3 consists of 15 residues. Deletions cut 1 base from V and 5 bases from J, with 9 bases between.

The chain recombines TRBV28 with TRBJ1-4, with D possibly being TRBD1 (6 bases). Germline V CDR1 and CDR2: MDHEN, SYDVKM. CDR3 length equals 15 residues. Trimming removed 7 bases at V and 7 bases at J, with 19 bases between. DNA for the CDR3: TGTGCCAGCATCGCTCGGGGGGCATGGAGTGAAAAACTGTTTTTT. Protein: CASIARGAWSEKLFF.

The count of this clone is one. The CDR3: CASNKGIGGGELFF. The CDR3 bases are TGTGCCAGCAACAAAGGGATAGGGGGCGGGGAGCTGTTTTTT. The gene calls are TRBV6-1 and TRBJ2-2; maybe TRBD1 (6 bases). The CDR3 spans 14 residues. Germline CDR1 and CDR2: MNHNS and SASEGT. V was clipped by 7 bases and J by 7 bases, with 16 bases between them.

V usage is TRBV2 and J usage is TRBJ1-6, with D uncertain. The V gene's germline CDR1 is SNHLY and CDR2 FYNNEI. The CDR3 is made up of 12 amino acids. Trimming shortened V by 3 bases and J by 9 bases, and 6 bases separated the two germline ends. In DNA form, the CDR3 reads TGTGCCAGCAGTGAGACTTCTTCACCCCTCCACTTT. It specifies CASSETSSPLHF. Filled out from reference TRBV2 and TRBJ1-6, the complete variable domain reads EPEVTQTPSHQVTQMGQEVILRCVPISNHLYFYWYRQILGQKVEFLVSFYNNEISEKSEIFDDQFSVERPDGSNFTLKIRSTKLEDSAMYFCASSETSSPLHFGNGTRLTVT.

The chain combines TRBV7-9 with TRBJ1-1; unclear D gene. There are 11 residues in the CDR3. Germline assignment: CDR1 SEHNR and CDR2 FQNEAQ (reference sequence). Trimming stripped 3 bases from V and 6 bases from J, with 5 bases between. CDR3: CASSFNAEAFF. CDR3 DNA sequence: TGTGCCAGCAGCTTCAACGCTGAAGCTTTCTTT.

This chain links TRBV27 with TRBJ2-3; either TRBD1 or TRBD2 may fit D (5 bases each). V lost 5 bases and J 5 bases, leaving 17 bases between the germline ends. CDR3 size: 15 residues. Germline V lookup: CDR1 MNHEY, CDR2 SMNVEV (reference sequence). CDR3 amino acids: CASSMGIGAEDTQYF. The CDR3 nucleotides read TGTGCCAGCAGTATGGGAATCGGGGCGGAAGATACGCAGTATTTT.

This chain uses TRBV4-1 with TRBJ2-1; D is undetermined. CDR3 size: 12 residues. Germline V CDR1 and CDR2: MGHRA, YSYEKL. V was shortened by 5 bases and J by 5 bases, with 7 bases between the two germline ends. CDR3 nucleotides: TGCGCCAGCAGCTTCGGTGACAATGAGCAGTTCTTC. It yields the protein CASSFGDNEQFF.

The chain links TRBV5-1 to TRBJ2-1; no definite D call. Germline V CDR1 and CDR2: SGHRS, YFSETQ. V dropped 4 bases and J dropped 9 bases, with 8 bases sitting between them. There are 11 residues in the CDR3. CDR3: CASSLFTEQFF. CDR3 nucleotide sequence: TGCGCCAGCAGCCTTTTTACTGAGCAGTTCTTC.

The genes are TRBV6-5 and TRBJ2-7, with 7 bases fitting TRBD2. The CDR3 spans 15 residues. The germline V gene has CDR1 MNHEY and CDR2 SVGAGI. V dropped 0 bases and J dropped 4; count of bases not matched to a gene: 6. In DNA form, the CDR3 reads TGTGCCAGCAGTTACTCGATGGGAGGGGTTTACGAGCAGTACTTC. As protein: CASSYSMGGVYEQYF.

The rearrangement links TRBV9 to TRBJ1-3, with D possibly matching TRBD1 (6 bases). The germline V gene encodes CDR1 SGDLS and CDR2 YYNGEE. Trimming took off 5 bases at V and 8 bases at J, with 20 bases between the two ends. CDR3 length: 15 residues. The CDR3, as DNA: TGTGCCAGCAGTGCAGGGCGGGGGCTAGCGGACACCATATATTTT. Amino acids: CASSAGRGLADTIYF. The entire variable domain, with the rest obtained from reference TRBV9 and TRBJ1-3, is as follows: DSGVTQTPKHLITATGQRVTLRCSPRSGDLSVYWYQQSLDQGLQFLIQYYNGEERAKGNILERFSAQQFPDLHSELNLSSLELGDSALYFCASSAGRGLADTIYFGEGSWLTVV.

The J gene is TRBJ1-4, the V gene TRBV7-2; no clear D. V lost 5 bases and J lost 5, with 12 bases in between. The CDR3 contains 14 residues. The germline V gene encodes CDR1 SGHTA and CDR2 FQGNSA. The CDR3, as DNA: TGTGCCAGCAGCCACGGGGTTGCGAATGAAAAACTGTTTTTT. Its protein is CASSHGVANEKLFF.

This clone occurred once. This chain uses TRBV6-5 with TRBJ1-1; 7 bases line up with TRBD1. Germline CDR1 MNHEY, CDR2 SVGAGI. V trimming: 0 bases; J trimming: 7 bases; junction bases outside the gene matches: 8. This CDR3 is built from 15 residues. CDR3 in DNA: TGTGCCAGCAGTTACTCGAAGTGGGACAGAGATGAAGCTTTCTTT. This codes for CASSYSKWDRDEAFF.

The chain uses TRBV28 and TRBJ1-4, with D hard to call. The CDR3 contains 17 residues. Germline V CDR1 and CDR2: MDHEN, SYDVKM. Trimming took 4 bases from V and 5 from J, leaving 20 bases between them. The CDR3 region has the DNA TGTGCCAGCAGTTCCGCGGAGGAAACAGTTCCAAATGAAAAACTGTTTTTT. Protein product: CASSSAEETVPNEKLFF.

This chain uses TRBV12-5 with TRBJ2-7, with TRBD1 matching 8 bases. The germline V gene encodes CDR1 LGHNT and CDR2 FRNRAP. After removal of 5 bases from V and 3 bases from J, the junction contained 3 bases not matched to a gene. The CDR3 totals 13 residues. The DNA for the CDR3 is TGTGCTAGTGGTGGAGGGACAGGCTACGAGCAGTACTTC. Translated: CASGGGTGYEQYF.

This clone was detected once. CDR3 amino acids: CASSFSGGGGETQYF. The CDR3, as DNA: TGTGCCAGCAGTTTTAGCGGGGGGGGTGGTGAGACCCAGTACTTC. The chain couples TRBV2 to TRBJ2-5, with 11 bases matching TRBD2. Germline CDR1 SNHLY, CDR2 FYNNEI. This CDR3 is built from 15 residues. The V and J ends lost 5 bases and 5 bases, in that order; junction bases with no gene match: 7.